One and the same sample provided the 7 T cell receptor beta chains below, sequenced in a study of T cells in Graves' hyperthyroidism and ophthalmopathy. It was RNA transcripts that yielded the amplified TCR beta CDR3 regions. The HTBI set primed first-round TCR CDR3 RT-PCR. Using its own MiXCR run on the multiplex PCR reads, TCRdb lists one record per CDR3 protein. The sample records some 800,000 distinct CDR3 sequences, 35% to 40% being singletons. The sample consisted of blood. These receptors were collected from a man between 18 and 35 years old with Graves' hyperthyroidism.

CDR3 region: CSARGQGSIGANVLTF. Here the CDR3 DNA reads TGCAGTGCCAGGGGACAGGGTTCAATTGGGGCCAACGTCCTGACTTTC. The chain links TRBV20-1 to TRBJ2-6, with 9 bases that match TRBD1. With V trimmed by 6 bases and J by 3 bases, 9 bases remained unmatched. The CDR3 is made up of 16 amino acids. From germline, CDR1 is DFQATT and CDR2 SNEGSKA (reference sequence).

V gene TRBV6-6 combines with J gene TRBJ1-1, with a tentative D call TRBD1 (5 bases). The CDR3 contains 14 residues. Germline V gene lookup returns CDR1 MNHNY and CDR2 SVGAGI (reference sequence). The germline V and J ends were trimmed by 3 bases and 4 bases, with 12 bases remaining between them. The CDR3 DNA reads TGTGCCAGCAGTTATCAGGGAGGAGGCACTGAAGCTTTCTTT. The encoded protein is CASSYQGGGTEAFF.

This clonotype showed up just a few times. The V and J genes are TRBV11-2 and TRBJ2-7; TRBD1 matches at 9 bases. Trimming removed 1 base from V and 4 bases from J; junction bases left unmatched: 5. This CDR3 has 15 residues. CDR1 and CDR2 (germline): SGHAT, FQNNGV. For the CDR3, the DNA is TGTGCCAGCAGCTTAGGACAGGGGGGGTGGTACGAGCAGTACTTC. Amino acid sequence: CASSLGQGGWYEQYF.

The chain has TRBV20-1 and TRBJ2-7, with D possibly TRBD1 on 5 matching bases. The germline V gene has CDR1 DFQATT and CDR2 SNEGSKA (reference sequence). V lost 3 bases and J lost 4, with 13 bases in between. CDR3 size: 13 residues. Here the CDR3 DNA reads TGCAGTGCTAGCTATAGAAGGGGTTACGAGCAGTACTTC. Protein sequence: CSASYRRGYEQYF.

In its sample, this clonotype was seen many times. This chain links TRBV7-9 with TRBJ1-6, with D possibly matching TRBD1 (5 bases). This CDR3 contains 11 residues. CDR1 is SEHNR and CDR2 is FQNEAQ in the germline V gene (reference sequence). V lost 5 bases to trimming and J lost 15 bases, with 11 bases between them. CDR3 sequence: CASSPRQGLHF. CDR3 sequence (DNA): TGTGCCAGCAGCCCCCGGCAGGGCCTCCACTTT.

V is TRBV5-1 and J is TRBJ1-1; 7 bases line up with TRBD1. Trimming at V came to 3 bases and at J to 2 bases, leaving 13 bases not matched to a gene. This CDR3 contains 17 residues. CDR1 and CDR2 from the germline V gene are SGHRS and YFSETQ. Here the CDR3 DNA reads TGCGCCAGCAGCTGGGGGACAGCTACGGGGGGAAACACTGAAGCTTTCTTT. This sequence encodes CASSWGTATGGNTEAFF.

A remark on this clonotype: The junction differs from germline at one of its ends, possibly a read error. This rearrangement joins TRBV10-3 to TRBJ1-1; the D is unclear. In germline, CDR1 is ENHRY, CDR2 SYGVKD. The CDR3 spans 12 residues. CDR3 coding DNA: TGTGCCAGCAGTCTCAGGTTGAGTGAAGCTTTCTTT. Its translation is CASSLRLSEAFF.